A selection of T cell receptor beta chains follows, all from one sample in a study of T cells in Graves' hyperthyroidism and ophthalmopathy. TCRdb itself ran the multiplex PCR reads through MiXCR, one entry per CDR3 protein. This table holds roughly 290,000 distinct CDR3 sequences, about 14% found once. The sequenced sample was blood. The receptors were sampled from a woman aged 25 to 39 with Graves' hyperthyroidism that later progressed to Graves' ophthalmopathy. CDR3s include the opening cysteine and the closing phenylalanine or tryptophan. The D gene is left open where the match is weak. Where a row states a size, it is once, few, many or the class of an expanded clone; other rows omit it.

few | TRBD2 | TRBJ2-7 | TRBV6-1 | CASSEFGGGAYEQYF | TGTGCCAGCAGTGAGTTTGGCGGGGGGGCCTACGAGCAGTACTTC
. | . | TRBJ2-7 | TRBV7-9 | CASSEAGDEQYF | TGTGCCAGCAGCGAGGCAGGGGACGAGCAGTACTTC
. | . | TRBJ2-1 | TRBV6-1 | CARTLVEQFF | TGTGCCAGGACTTTGGTCGAGCAGTTCTTC
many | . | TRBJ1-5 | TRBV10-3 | CAISGDSDQPQHF | TGTGCCATCAGTGGGGACTCAGATCAGCCCCAGCATTTT
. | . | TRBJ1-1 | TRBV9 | CASSVGRVSTEAFF | TGTGCCAGCAGCGTAGGCAGGGTGTCGACTGAAGCTTTCTTT
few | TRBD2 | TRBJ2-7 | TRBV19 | CASSGTSGRSGEQYF | TGTGCCAGCTCCGGGACTAGCGGGAGATCGGGAGAGCAGTACTTC
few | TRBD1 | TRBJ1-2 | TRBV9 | CASSSPGDRSPLVYGYTF | TGTGCCAGCAGCTCCCCCGGGGACAGGAGTCCCCTCGTCTATGGCTACACCTTC
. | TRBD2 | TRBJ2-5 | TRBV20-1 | CSATPSGVLQETQYF | TGCAGTGCTACTCCCAGCGGGGTACTACAAGAGACCCAGTACTTC
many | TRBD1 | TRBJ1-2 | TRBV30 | CAWSGPGTGESYGYTF | TGTGCCTGGAGTGGACCCGGGACAGGGGAATCCTATGGCTACACCTTC
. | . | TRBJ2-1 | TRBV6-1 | CASSEASMQFF | TGTGCCAGCAGTGAAGCGAGTATGCAGTTCTTC
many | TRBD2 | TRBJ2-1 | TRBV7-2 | CASSSLLRTSYYNEQFF | TGTGCCAGCAGCTCTCTCCTGAGGACTAGTTACTACAATGAGCAGTTCTTC
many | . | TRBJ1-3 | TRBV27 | CASSPRGGADSGNTIYF | TGTGCCAGCAGTCCCCGCGGGGGGGCCGACTCTGGAAACACCATATATTTT